The 27 T cell receptor beta chains listed next were all sequenced from one sample in a study of blood T cell repertoires in COVID-19 (TCRdb year 2020). Library method: the immunoSEQ multiplex PCR assay. Here the immuneACCESS table is served through TCRdb, limited to in-frame sequences with V and J called. Missing clones are a known gap in these copies; in checked studies unresolved V genes cover under half, and the rest lacks a known reason. Recorded for this sample are about 210,000 clones; over 70% of them occurred a single time. Clones ranked in the top ten supply 5.5% to 8.5% of the sample. Sequencing was carried out using peripheral blood. These receptors came from a woman aged 65 to 85 with acute or convalescent COVID-19.

CDR3 loop: CASSSRHLSYEQYF. The CDR3 DNA follows: TGTGCCAGCAGCTCGAGGCACCTCTCCTACGAGCAGTACTTC. The V and J genes are TRBV7-8 and TRBJ2-7; no firm D call. The CDR3 loop spans 14 amino acids. CDR1 is SGHVS, CDR2 FQNEAQ, per germline. V lost 4 bases and J 0 bases, leaving 10 bases between the germline ends.

The chain is built from TRBV7-9 and TRBJ1-4, with TRBD1 matching over 8 bases. Germline values: CDR1 SEHNR, CDR2 FQNEAQ (reference sequence). Trimming removed 3 bases from V and 7 bases from J; junction bases left unmatched: 7. The CDR3 is 15 residues long. CDR3 residues: CASSFQAGGSEKLFF. The CDR3 DNA sequence: TGTGCCAGCAGCTTTCAGGCAGGGGGCAGTGAAAAACTGTTTTTT. The full variable domain, its missing parts supplied by reference TRBV7-9 and TRBJ1-4, is DTGVSQNPRHKITKRGQNVTFRCDPISEHNRLYWYRQTLGQGPEFLTYFQNEAQLEKSRLLSDRFSAERPKGSFSTLEIQRTEQGDSAMYLCASSFQAGGSEKLFFGSGTQLSVL.

This clone was counted between two and nine times. This rearrangement joins TRBV6-5 to TRBJ1-2; 10 nucleotides align to TRBD1. The germline gives CDR1 MNHEY, CDR2 SVGAGI. Trimming removed 5 bases from V and 6 bases from J; junction bases left unmatched: 9. This CDR3 is built from 15 residues. The CDR3 loop is CASSQTGTGVHGYTF. DNA for the CDR3: TGTGCCAGCAGTCAAACCGGGACAGGGGTCCATGGCTACACCTTC.

The gene calls are TRBV6-1 and TRBJ1-2; 8 positions agree with TRBD1. Germline V CDR1 and CDR2: MNHNS, SASEGT. V gave up 3 bases and J gave up 4 bases; unmatched junction bases: 10. The CDR3 extends over 16 amino acids. For the CDR3, the DNA is TGTGCCAGCAGTGAGAACAGGGGGAAAGGGGGCTATGGCTACACCTTC. Translating gives CASSENRGKGGYGYTF.

The chain recombines TRBV12-3 or TRBV12-4 with TRBJ2-7; 9 bases are shared with TRBD2. This CDR3 has 11 amino acids. This CDR3 is CASSLRLAGHV. As DNA, the CDR3 is TGTGCCAGCAGTTTAAGGCTAGCGGGACACGTC.

V usage is TRBV6-6 and J usage is TRBJ2-7; perhaps TRBD2 as D (5 bases). V shed 6 bases and J shed 6 bases, with 15 bases lying between them. Germline V gene data show CDR1 as MNHNY and CDR2 as SVGAGI (reference sequence). This CDR3 is 13 amino acids long. CDR3 sequence (DNA): TGTGCCAGCAGCCCACTAGTACCTTCCGAGCAGTACTTC. Its protein is CASSPLVPSEQYF.

This chain links TRBV6-5 with TRBJ2-7; 7 bases fit TRBD2. In germline, CDR1 is MNHEY, CDR2 SVGAGI. The CDR3 loop spans 14 amino acids. Trimming cost V 6 bases and J 5 bases; bases outside gene matches: 10. CDR3 bases: TGTGCCAGCAGCCCAACGGGGGGATGGGACGAGCAGTACTTC. It is translated as CASSPTGGWDEQYF.

This clone has a single count. The chain is built from TRBV7-2 and TRBJ2-7; 8 bases line up with TRBD1. Losses at the gene ends were 2 bases for V and 7 bases for J; bases not matched to a gene: 7. Germline V gene sequence: CDR1 SGHTA, CDR2 FQGNSA. The CDR3 has 14 amino acids. In nucleotides, the CDR3 is TGTGCCAGCAGCTTACAGGGGGCATGGAGAGAGCAGTACTTC. Translation: CASSLQGAWREQYF.

J is TRBJ2-3 and V is TRBV5-1, with 7 bases matching TRBD2. The V gene end was trimmed by 4 bases and the J gene end by 2 bases; junction bases not matched to a gene: 10. Per the germline V gene, CDR1 is SGHRS and CDR2 is YFSETQ. This CDR3 comprises 16 residues. CDR3 bases: TGCGCCAGCAGCCCCACGGGGAGGGAACTCACAGATACGCAGTATTTT. It codes for CASSPTGRELTDTQYF.

The chain employs TRBV29-1 and TRBJ2-5; TRBD1 matches at 7 bases. The J segment lost 4 bases and the V segment lost 6 bases, leaving 8 bases of the junction unmatched. CDR3 length: 13 residues. Germline assignment: CDR1 SQVTM and CDR2 ANQGSEA. The CDR3 reads CSVDSRGLETQYF. CDR3 nucleotides: TGCAGCGTAGACAGTAGGGGGCTAGAGACCCAGTACTTC.

The genes are TRBV5-8 and TRBJ2-2, with D perhaps matching TRBD2 (6 bases). Germline CDR1 is SGHTS and CDR2 is YDEGEE. There are 15 residues in the CDR3. The V gene lost 4 bases and the J gene lost 4 bases, with 14 bases spanning the gap. DNA of the CDR3: TGTGCCAGCAGCCCTAGACTAGGTATCACCGGGGAGCTGTTTTTT. Residues: CASSPRLGITGELFF.

The chain joins TRBV18 to TRBJ1-1; 9 bases are shared with TRBD1. V dropped 1 base and J dropped 2; count of bases not matched to a gene: 2. The CDR3 spans 15 residues. In germline, CDR1 is KGHSH, CDR2 LQKENI. The CDR3 nucleotides read TGTGCCAGCTCACCACGGACAGGGGACAACACTGAAGCTTTCTTT. Translated, it gives CASSPRTGDNTEAFF.

In this sample, this clone turned up a few times. The rearrangement links TRBV18 to TRBJ2-5; 8 bases fit TRBD2. With 1 base clipped from V and 3 bases from J, the junction kept 7 bases outside the gene matches. The CDR3 is made up of 16 amino acids. Germline V gives CDR1 KGHSH, CDR2 LQKENI. The CDR3 sequence: CASSPRRGSGEETQYF. For the CDR3, the DNA is TGTGCCAGCTCACCACGGCGGGGTAGCGGGGAAGAGACCCAGTACTTC.

V is TRBV5-1 and J is TRBJ2-5, with D possibly being TRBD1 (6 bases). From germline, CDR1 is SGHRS and CDR2 YFSETQ. The CDR3 is made up of 15 amino acids. V was pared by 4 bases and J by 5 bases, with 18 bases between. CDR3 amino acids: CASSPQGTGMETQYF. The DNA for the CDR3 is TGCGCCAGCAGCCCACAGGGCACCGGAATGGAGACCCAGTACTTC. The complete variable domain, with remaining parts taken from reference TRBV5-1 and TRBJ2-5, reads KAGVTQTPRYLIKTRGQQVTLSCSPISGHRSVSWYQQTPGQGLQFLFEYFSETQRNKGNFPGRFSGRQFSNSRSEMNVSTLELGDSALYLCASSPQGTGMETQYFGPGTRLLVL.

The CDR3 loop reads CASSTGSSGTYEQYF. CDR3 bases: TGTGCCAGCAGCACAGGATCATCAGGAACCTACGAGCAGTACTTC. The chain uses TRBV7-6 and TRBJ2-7, with a weak D call TRBD1 (5 bases). In germline, CDR1 is SGHVS, CDR2 FNYEAQ. Trimming shortened V by 5 bases and J by 2 bases, and 16 bases separated the two germline ends. The CDR3 contains 15 residues.

The chain recombines TRBV7-2 with TRBJ2-7; D possibly corresponds to TRBD2 (7 bases). The CDR3 contains 15 residues. Germline-derived CDR1 and CDR2 are SGHTA and FQGNSA. Trimming pared 6 bases from V and 3 bases from J, leaving 18 bases between. CDR3 coding DNA: TGTGCCAGCAGACGGGGGGCGGGACCGGGCTACGAGCAGTACGTC. Translation gives CASRRGAGPGYEQYV.

The genes are TRBV9 and TRBJ1-2, with D tentatively TRBD1 (5 bases). This CDR3 comprises 13 residues. V lost 3 bases to trimming and J lost 4 bases, with 10 bases between them. CDR1 SGDLS and CDR2 YYNGEE come from the germline V gene. The CDR3 DNA is TGTGCCAGCAGCGAGACAGACCGCTATGGCTACACCTTC. It specifies CASSETDRYGYTF. Supplemented by reference TRBV9 and TRBJ1-2, the full variable domain reads DSGVTQTPKHLITATGQRVTLRCSPRSGDLSVYWYQQSLDQGLQFLIQYYNGEERAKGNILERFSAQQFPDLHSELNLSSLELGDSALYFCASSETDRYGYTFGSGTRLTVV.

V and J are TRBV10-2 and TRBJ1-3; a weak D match, TRBD1 (6 bases). This CDR3 spans 16 amino acids. Trimming cost V 10 bases and J 0 bases, with 19 bases left between them. Germline CDR1 reads WSHSY; CDR2 reads SAAADI. DNA of the CDR3: TGCGCCACCAAGGGGGAATCGAGCTTCTCTGGAAACACCATATATTTT. Its translation: CATKGESSFSGNTIYF.

The J gene is TRBJ1-5, the V gene TRBV14, with 9 bases aligning to TRBD1. Germline CDR1 is SGHDN and CDR2 is FVKESK. The V segment lost 3 bases and the J segment 0 bases; nucleotides outside the gene matches: 24. There are 23 residues in the CDR3. The CDR3 here is CASSHEDPGQGSGPLNSNQPQHF. The CDR3 DNA reads TGTGCCAGCAGCCACGAGGACCCAGGACAGGGGTCCGGTCCCCTTAATAGCAATCAGCCCCAGCATTTT. The full variable domain, rest sourced from reference TRBV14 and TRBJ1-5, is EAGVTQFPSHSVIEKGQTVTLRCDPISGHDNLYWYRRVMGKEIKFLLHFVKESKQDESGMPNNRFLAERTGGTYSTLKVQPAELEDSGVYFCASSHEDPGQGSGPLNSNQPQHFGDGTRLSIL.

The chain uses TRBV5-8 and TRBJ1-5; possibly TRBD1 for D (5 bases). Germline V gene lookup returns CDR1 SGHTS and CDR2 YDEGEE. The ends were cut back, 4 bases at V and 6 bases at J, with 14 bases in the middle. The CDR3 totals 14 residues. The CDR3 loop is CASSPLFQGQPQHF. The CDR3 coding sequence is TGTGCCAGCAGCCCCCTTTTCCAGGGTCAGCCCCAGCATTTT.

This clone was counted a single time. The rearrangement joins TRBV20-1 to TRBJ2-3, with TRBD2 identical over 11 bases. The CDR3 sequence is 15 residues long. After removal of 3 bases from V and 6 bases from J, the junction contained 8 bases not matched to a gene. Germline loops: CDR1 DFQATT, CDR2 SNEGSKA (reference sequence). The CDR3 region is CSASWTSGLGDTQYF. The CDR3 region has the DNA TGCAGTGCTAGTTGGACTAGCGGGCTAGGGGATACGCAGTATTTT.

The genes are TRBV12-5 and TRBJ2-2; TRBD2 matches at 12 bases. CDR1 LGHNT and CDR2 FRNRAP come from the germline V gene. The junction had 13 bases not matched to a gene; V was cut back by 7 bases and J by 7 bases. This CDR3 has 17 amino acids. The CDR3 DNA reads TGTGCTAGTGCTACCCCTGAAAGGACTAGCGGGGTCGGGGAGCTGTTTTTT. As protein: CASATPERTSGVGELFF.

The chain combines TRBV14 with TRBJ2-7, with D perhaps TRBD1 (7 bases). Germline assignment: CDR1 SGHDN and CDR2 FVKESK. The CDR3 contains 13 residues. The V end was cut by 3 bases, the J end by 4 bases, with 10 bases between. CDR3 region: CASSQTGTYEQYF. CDR3 bases: TGTGCCAGCAGCCAGACAGGGACTTACGAGCAGTACTTC. Using reference TRBV14 and TRBJ2-7 for the parts outside the CDR3, the full variable domain is EAGVTQFPSHSVIEKGQTVTLRCDPISGHDNLYWYRRVMGKEIKFLLHFVKESKQDESGMPNNRFLAERTGGTYSTLKVQPAELEDSGVYFCASSQTGTYEQYFGPGTRLTVT.

The chain joins TRBV4-1 to TRBJ1-2; D not certain. This CDR3 region has 13 residues. The germline V gene has CDR1 MGHRA and CDR2 YSYEKL. Trimming shortened V by 2 bases and J by 6 bases, and 10 bases separated the two germline ends. The CDR3 nucleotides read TGCGCCAGCAGCCAAAGAGGCGGTGATGGCTACACCTTC. Amino acid sequence: CASSQRGGDGYTF.

This clone was seen a single time. The V call is TRBV3-1 (or the pseudogene TRBV3-2), the J call TRBJ2-1; 7 bases line up with TRBD1. With 5 bases clipped from V and 7 bases from J, the junction kept 8 bases outside the gene matches. There are 14 residues in the CDR3. Germline values: CDR1 LGHDT, CDR2 YNNKEL (reference sequence). CDR3 loop: CASSSRTDRNEQFF. DNA of the CDR3: TGTGCCAGCAGCTCGAGGACGGACAGGAATGAGCAGTTCTTC.

V and J are TRBV19 and TRBJ1-6, with D hard to call. Looked up from germline, CDR1 is LNHDA and CDR2 is SQIVND (reference sequence). Trimming removed 1 base from V and 7 bases from J, with 11 bases in between. This CDR3 has 15 amino acids. In DNA, the CDR3 is TGTGCCAGTAGTATAGGAAGGACGGGGAATTCACCCCTCCACTTT. This encodes CASSIGRTGNSPLHF.

J is TRBJ2-3 and V is TRBV10-3; perhaps TRBD1 as D (6 bases). Trimming shortened V by 4 bases and J by 1 base, and 18 bases separated the two germline ends. Germline V lookup: CDR1 ENHRY, CDR2 SYGVKD. This CDR3 spans 17 amino acids. CDR3 nucleotide sequence: TGTGCCATCAGTGCAAACACAGGGCCCATAGGCACAGATACGCAGTATTTT. This gives the protein CAISANTGPIGTDTQYF.